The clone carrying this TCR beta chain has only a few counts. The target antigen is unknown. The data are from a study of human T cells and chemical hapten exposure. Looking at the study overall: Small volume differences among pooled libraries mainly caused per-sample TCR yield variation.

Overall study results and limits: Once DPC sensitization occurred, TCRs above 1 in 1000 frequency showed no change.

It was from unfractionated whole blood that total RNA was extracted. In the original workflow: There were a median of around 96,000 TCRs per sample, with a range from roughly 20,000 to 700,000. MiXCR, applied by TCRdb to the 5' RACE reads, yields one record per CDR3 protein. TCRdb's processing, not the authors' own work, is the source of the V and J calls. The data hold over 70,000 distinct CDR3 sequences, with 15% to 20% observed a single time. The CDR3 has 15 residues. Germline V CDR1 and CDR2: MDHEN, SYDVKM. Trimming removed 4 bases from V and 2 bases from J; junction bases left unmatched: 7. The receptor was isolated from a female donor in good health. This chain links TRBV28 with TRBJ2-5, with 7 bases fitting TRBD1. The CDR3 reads CASSSPHRGQETQYF. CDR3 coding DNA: TGTGCCAGCAGTTCCCCCCACAGGGGACAAGAGACCCAGTACTTC.